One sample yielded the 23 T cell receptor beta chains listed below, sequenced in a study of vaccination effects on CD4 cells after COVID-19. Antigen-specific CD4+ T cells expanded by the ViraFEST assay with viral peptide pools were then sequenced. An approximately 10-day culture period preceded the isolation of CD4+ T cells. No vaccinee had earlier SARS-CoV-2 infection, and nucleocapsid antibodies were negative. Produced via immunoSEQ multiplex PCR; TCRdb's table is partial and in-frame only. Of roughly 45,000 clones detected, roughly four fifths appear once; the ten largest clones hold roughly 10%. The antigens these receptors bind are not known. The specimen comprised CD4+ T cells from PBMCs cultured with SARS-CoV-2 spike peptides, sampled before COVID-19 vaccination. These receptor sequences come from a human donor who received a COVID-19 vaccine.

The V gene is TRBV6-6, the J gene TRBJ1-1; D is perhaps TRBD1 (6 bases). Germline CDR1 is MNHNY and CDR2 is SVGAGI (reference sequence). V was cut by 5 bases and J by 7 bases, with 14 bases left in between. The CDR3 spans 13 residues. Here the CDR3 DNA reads TGTGCCAGCAGTCACAGGGTTCGCGGTGAAGCTTTCTTT. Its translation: CASSHRVRGEAFF.

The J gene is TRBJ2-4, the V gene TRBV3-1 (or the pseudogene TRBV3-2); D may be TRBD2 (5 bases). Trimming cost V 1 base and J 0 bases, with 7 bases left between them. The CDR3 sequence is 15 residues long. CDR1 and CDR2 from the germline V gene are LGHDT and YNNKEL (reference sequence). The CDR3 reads CASSQGGVAKNIQYF. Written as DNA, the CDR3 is TGTGCCAGCAGCCAAGGGGGAGTAGCCAAAAACATTCAGTACTTC.

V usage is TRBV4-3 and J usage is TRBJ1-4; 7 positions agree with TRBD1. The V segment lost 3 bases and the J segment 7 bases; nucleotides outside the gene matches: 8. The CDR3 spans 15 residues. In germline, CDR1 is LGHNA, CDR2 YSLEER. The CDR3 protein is CASSQPTGTREKLFF. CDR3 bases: TGCGCCAGCAGCCAGCCGACAGGGACCCGTGAAAAACTGTTTTTT.

The CDR3 DNA sequence: TGTGCCAGTAGTCCGGGACGACAAGAGACCCAGTACTTC. This translates into CASSPGRQETQYF. This chain uses TRBV19 with TRBJ2-5, with D tentatively TRBD1 or TRBD2 (5 bases each). The CDR3 runs 13 residues. CDR1 is LNHDA and CDR2 is SQIVND in the germline V gene (reference sequence). V lost 5 bases, J lost 2 bases, and 9 bases lay in between.

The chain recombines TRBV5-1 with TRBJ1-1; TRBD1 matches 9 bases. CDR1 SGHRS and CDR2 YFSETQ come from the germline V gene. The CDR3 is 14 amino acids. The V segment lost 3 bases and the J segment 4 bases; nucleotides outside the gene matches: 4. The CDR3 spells CASSSQGASTEAFF. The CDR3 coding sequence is TGCGCCAGCAGCTCACAGGGGGCGAGCACTGAAGCTTTCTTT. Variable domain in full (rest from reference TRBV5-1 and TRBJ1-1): KAGVTQTPRYLIKTRGQQVTLSCSPISGHRSVSWYQQTPGQGLQFLFEYFSETQRNKGNFPGRFSGRQFSNSRSEMNVSTLELGDSALYLCASSSQGASTEAFFGQGTRLTVV.

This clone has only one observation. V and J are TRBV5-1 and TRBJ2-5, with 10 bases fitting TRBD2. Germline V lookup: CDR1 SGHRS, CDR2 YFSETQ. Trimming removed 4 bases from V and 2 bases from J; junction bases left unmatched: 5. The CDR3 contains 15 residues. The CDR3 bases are TGCGCCAGCAGCCGTGGAGCGGGGGGGCAAGAGACCCAGTACTTC. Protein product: CASSRGAGGQETQYF.

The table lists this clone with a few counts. CDR3 in amino acids: CASSSLTGSDPTLVRYEQFF. CDR3 nucleotide sequence: TGTGCCAGCAGCTCCTTAACCGGGTCCGACCCTACTCTCGTGAGGTATGAGCAGTTCTTC. The chain is built from TRBV7-8 and TRBJ2-1; D gene unclear. CDR1 SGHVS and CDR2 FQNEAQ come from the germline V gene. V was cut by 4 bases and J by 8 bases, with 33 bases left in between. There are 20 residues in the CDR3.

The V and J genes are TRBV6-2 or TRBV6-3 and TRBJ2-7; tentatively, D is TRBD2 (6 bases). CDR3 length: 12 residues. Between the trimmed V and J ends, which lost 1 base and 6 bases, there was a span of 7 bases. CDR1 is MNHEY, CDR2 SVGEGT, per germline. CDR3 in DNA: TGTGCCAGCAGTTACTTGGGGGGCGAGCAGTACGTC. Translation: CASSYLGGEQYV.

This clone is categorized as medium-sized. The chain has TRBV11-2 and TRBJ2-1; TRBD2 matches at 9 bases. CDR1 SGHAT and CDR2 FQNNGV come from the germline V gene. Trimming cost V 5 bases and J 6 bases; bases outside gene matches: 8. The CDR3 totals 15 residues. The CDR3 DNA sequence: TGTGCCAGCAGCCTAGGGGCGGGGGGGCCCAATGAGCAGTTCTTC. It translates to CASSLGAGGPNEQFF.

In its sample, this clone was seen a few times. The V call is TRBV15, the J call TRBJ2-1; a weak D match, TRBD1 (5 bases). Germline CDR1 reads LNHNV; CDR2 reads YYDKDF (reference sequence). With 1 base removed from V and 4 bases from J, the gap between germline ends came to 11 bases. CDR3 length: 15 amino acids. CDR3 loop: CATSRGGIPYNEQFF. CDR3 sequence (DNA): TGTGCCACCAGCAGAGGGGGCATTCCTTACAATGAGCAGTTCTTC.

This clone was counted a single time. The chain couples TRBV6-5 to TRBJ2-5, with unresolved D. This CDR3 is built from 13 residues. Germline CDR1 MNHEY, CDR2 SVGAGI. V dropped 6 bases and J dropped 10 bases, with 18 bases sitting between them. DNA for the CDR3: TGTGCCAGCAGGAGACTTGCCGTGGGTGGCCAGTACTTC. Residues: CASRRLAVGGQYF.

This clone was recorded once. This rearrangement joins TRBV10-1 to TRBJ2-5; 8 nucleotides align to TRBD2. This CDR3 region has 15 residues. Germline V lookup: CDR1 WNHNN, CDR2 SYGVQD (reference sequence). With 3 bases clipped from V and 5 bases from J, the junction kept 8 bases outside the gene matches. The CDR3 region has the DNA TGCGCCAGCAGTGAACGGGGGGGCGGGCGTGAGACCCAGTACTTC. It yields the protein CASSERGGGRETQYF.

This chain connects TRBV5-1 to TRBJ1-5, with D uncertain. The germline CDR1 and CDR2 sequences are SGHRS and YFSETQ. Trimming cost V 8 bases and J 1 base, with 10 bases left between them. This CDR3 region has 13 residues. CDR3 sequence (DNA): TGCGCCAGGCCAAGACGAAGCAATCAGCCCCAGCATTTT. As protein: CARPRRSNQPQHF. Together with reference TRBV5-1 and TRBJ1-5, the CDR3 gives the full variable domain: KAGVTQTPRYLIKTRGQQVTLSCSPISGHRSVSWYQQTPGQGLQFLFEYFSETQRNKGNFPGRFSGRQFSNSRSEMNVSTLELGDSALYLCARPRRSNQPQHFGDGTRLSIL.

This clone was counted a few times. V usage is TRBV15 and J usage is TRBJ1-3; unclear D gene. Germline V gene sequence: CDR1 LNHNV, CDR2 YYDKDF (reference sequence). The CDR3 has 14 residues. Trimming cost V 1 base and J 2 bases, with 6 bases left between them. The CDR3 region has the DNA TGTGCCACCAGCAGAGGTGGGCCTGGAAACACCATATATTTT. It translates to CATSRGGPGNTIYF.

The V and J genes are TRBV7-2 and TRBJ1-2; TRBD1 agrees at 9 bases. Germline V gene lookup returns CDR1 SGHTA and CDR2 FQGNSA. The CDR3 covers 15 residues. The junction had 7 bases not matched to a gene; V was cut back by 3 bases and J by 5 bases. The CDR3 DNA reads TGTGCCAGCAGCTTTACAGGGGGCGCGAGTTATGGCTACACCTTC. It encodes CASSFTGGASYGYTF.

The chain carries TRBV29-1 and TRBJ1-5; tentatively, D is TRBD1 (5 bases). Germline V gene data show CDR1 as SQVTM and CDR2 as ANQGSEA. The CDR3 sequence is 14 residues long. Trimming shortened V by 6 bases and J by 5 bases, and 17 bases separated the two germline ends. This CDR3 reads CSVVVGAQDQPQHF. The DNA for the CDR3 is TGCAGCGTGGTTGTTGGGGCTCAAGATCAGCCCCAGCATTTT.

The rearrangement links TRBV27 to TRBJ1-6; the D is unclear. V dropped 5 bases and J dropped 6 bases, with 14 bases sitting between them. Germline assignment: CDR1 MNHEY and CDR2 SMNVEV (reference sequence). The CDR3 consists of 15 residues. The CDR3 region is CASSKEGLGNSPLHF. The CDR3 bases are TGTGCCAGCAGTAAAGAGGGTCTAGGTAATTCACCCCTCCACTTT.

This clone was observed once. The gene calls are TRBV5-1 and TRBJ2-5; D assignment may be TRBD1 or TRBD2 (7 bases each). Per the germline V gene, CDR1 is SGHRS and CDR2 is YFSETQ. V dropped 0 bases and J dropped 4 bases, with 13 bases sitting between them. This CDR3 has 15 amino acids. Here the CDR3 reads CASSLGQGGRETQYF. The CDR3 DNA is TGCGCCAGCAGCTTGGGGCAGGGGGGGAGAGAGACCCAGTACTTC.

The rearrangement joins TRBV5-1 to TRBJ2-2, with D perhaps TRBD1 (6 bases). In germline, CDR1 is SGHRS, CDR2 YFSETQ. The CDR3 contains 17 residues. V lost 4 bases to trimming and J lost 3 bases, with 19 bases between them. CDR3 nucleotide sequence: TGCGCCAGCAGCCCCCTCCCTGACAGGTGGGACACCGGGGAGCTGTTTTTT. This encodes CASSPLPDRWDTGELFF.

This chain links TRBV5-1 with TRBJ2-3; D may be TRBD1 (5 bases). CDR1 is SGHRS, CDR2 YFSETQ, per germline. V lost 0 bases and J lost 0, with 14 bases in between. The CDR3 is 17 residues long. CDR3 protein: CASSLVVGAMSTDTQYF. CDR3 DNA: TGCGCCAGCAGCTTGGTTGTAGGGGCTATGAGCACAGATACGCAGTATTTT.

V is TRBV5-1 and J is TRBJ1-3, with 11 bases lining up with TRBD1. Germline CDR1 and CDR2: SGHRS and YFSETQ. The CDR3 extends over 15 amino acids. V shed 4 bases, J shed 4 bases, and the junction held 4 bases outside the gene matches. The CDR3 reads CASSMDRGHGNTIYF. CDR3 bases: TGCGCCAGCAGCATGGACAGGGGGCACGGAAACACCATATATTTT.

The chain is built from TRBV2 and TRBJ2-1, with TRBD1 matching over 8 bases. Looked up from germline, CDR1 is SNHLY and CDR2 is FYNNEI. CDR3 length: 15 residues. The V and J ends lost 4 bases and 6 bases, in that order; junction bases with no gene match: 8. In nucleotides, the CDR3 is TGTGCCAGCAGTGTATCCAGGGGGCTGATCAATGAGCAGTTCTTC. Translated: CASSVSRGLINEQFF. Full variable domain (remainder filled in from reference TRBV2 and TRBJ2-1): EPEVTQTPSHQVTQMGQEVILRCVPISNHLYFYWYRQILGQKVEFLVSFYNNEISEKSEIFDDQFSVERPDGSNFTLKIRSTKLEDSAMYFCASSVSRGLINEQFFGPGTRLTVL.

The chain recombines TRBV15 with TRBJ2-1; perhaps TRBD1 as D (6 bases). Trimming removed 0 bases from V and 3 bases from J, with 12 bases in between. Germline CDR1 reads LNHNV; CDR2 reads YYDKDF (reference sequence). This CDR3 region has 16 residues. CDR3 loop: CATSRDLGGDYNEQFF. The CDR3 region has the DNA TGTGCCACCAGCAGAGATCTAGGGGGAGACTACAATGAGCAGTTCTTC.